In its sample, the clone carrying this T cell receptor (beta chain) was seen a few times. Its antigen remains unknown. A second about 7 to 11 cycle PCR used barcoded and J-beta primers. Each cDNA molecule carried a tag from a template-switch adaptor that contained 12 random nucleotides. TCRdb re-called the 5' RACE reads through MiXCR, storing one row per CDR3 protein. The data show more than 900,000 distinct CDR3 sequences, with roughly a quarter seen just once and around 0.75% held by the top ten. This record comes from a study of blood T cells in healthy people across ages. Study outcomes and limitations: Versus aged donors, long-lived donors had higher diversity and more naive CD4+ cells.

The germline CDR1 and CDR2 sequences are SGHRS and YFSETQ. This CDR3 has 14 amino acids. V was trimmed by 1 base and J by 4 bases, leaving 12 bases between them. Peripheral blood, about 9.8 milliliters per donor, was collected. Another study also made use of these data, one on T cells of mothers and their children.

The chain links TRBV5-1 to TRBJ2-7, with D perhaps assigned TRBD1 or TRBD2 (6 bases each). This clonotype was sampled from a girl aged 2-10 years in good health. The sample taken for sequencing was blood. This CDR3 is CASSLTGANYEQYF. In DNA, the CDR3 is TGCGCCAGCAGCTTGACGGGGGCCAATTACGAGCAGTACTTC.